These 27 T cell receptor beta chains came from one sample sequenced in a study of T cell responses to AZD1222 COVID-19 vaccine (dated by TCRdb to the early 2020s). The sample's time point, from its label and the paper: baseline before first vaccination. Library preparation used the immunoSEQ multiplex PCR assay. As stored in TCRdb, this immuneACCESS dataset retains in-frame rearrangements with V and J assigned. A fraction of the clones does not appear; measured against another copy, unresolved V genes explain less than half of the discrepancy, and the remainder lacks a known reason. In this sample the table shows tens of thousands of clones, more than 70% of which occur a single time. About an eighth of the sample rests with the top ten. The sequencing here drew on peripheral blood, taken on day 0 of AZD1222 vaccination. The origin of the receptors is an adult in good health.

The V gene is TRBV7-8, the J gene TRBJ2-7; 8 nucleotides align to TRBD1. V gave up 2 bases and J gave up 3 bases; unmatched junction bases: 9. CDR1 and CDR2 from the germline V gene are SGHVS and FQNEAQ. The CDR3 has 16 residues. CDR3 sequence: CASSLTTGGLGYEQYF. CDR3 DNA sequence: TGTGCCAGCAGCTTAACTACAGGGGGTCTAGGCTACGAGCAGTACTTC.

V usage is TRBV9 and J usage is TRBJ2-1, with 11 bases that match TRBD2. This CDR3 spans 15 amino acids. J was trimmed by 4 bases and V by 2 bases; bases with no gene match: 2. Germline V CDR1 and CDR2: SGDLS, YYNGEE. CDR3 loop: CASSVTSGGYNEQFF. For the CDR3, the DNA is TGTGCCAGCAGCGTCACTAGCGGGGGTTACAATGAGCAGTTCTTC.

The chain joins TRBV6-1 to TRBJ2-3; D assignment may be TRBD1 or TRBD2 (5 bases each). The ends were cut back, 2 bases at V and 0 bases at J, with 12 bases in the middle. This CDR3 region has 16 residues. CDR1 is MNHNS and CDR2 is SASEGT in the germline V gene. The CDR3 nucleotides read TGTGCCAGCAGTGAACGGGACCGGACTAGCACAGATACGCAGTATTTT. This encodes CASSERDRTSTDTQYF.

The chain joins TRBV5-1 to TRBJ1-6; D perhaps matches TRBD1 (5 bases). The V end lost 4 bases, the J end lost 6 bases, and 14 bases lay between the germline ends. This CDR3 has 15 amino acids. Germline CDR1 is SGHRS and CDR2 is YFSETQ. The CDR3 region is CASSLDGGSNSPLHF. The CDR3 nucleotides read TGCGCCAGCAGCCTGGATGGGGGTTCTAATTCACCCCTCCACTTT.

In DNA form, the CDR3 reads TGTGCCAGCTCACCAAATTCGGGTAATGAAAAACTGTTTTTT. The encoded protein is CASSPNSGNEKLFF. The chain uses TRBV18 and TRBJ1-4; D gene unclear. Trimming removed 2 bases from V and 4 bases from J, with 8 bases in between. CDR3 length equals 14 residues. Germline V CDR1 and CDR2: KGHSH, LQKENI.

This chain joins TRBV19 and TRBJ1-2; a weak D match, TRBD1 (6 bases). V lost 5 bases and J 7 bases, leaving 23 bases between the germline ends. This CDR3 has 16 residues. Germline V gene lookup returns CDR1 LNHDA and CDR2 SQIVND (reference sequence). The CDR3 here is CASSPQTGRGFSGYTF. The CDR3 coding sequence is TGTGCCAGTAGTCCACAAACAGGGAGAGGGTTTAGTGGCTACACCTTC.

V usage is TRBV7-9 and J usage is TRBJ1-2; D unresolved. Trimming took 3 bases from V and 4 from J, leaving 12 bases between them. Germline V gene data show CDR1 as SEHNR and CDR2 as FQNEAQ (reference sequence). CDR3 length: 14 residues. This chain's CDR3 is CASSLVGVSYGYTF. CDR3 nucleotides: TGTGCCAGCAGCTTGGTCGGGGTATCCTATGGCTACACCTTC.

The chain joins TRBV7-6 to TRBJ2-7, with TRBD2 matching 7 bases. The CDR3 loop spans 15 amino acids. Losses at the gene ends were 0 bases for V and 1 base for J; bases not matched to a gene: 3. Per the germline V gene, CDR1 is SGHVS and CDR2 is FNYEAQ. In DNA form, the CDR3 reads TGTGCCAGCAGCTTAGCCTACGGGGGGTCCTACGAGCAGTACTTC. Amino acid sequence: CASSLAYGGSYEQYF.

V gene TRBV6-2 or TRBV6-3 combines with J gene TRBJ2-5; 9 bases line up with TRBD2. This CDR3 has 17 amino acids. Per germline, CDR1 MNHEY and CDR2 SVGEGT. V was clipped by 2 bases and J by 4 bases; unmatched bases: 11. CDR3 nucleotides: TGTGCCAGCAGTTACGAGGGCCCTAGCGGGGTTGGAGAGACCCAGTACTTC. Translated: CASSYEGPSGVGETQYF.

The sample holds one count of this clone. The rearrangement links TRBV3-1 (or the pseudogene TRBV3-2) to TRBJ1-1, with 7 bases matching TRBD1. Germline assignment: CDR1 LGHDT and CDR2 YNNKEL (reference sequence). The CDR3 extends over 15 amino acids. V gave up 6 bases and J gave up 3 bases; unmatched junction bases: 10. For the CDR3, the DNA is TGTGCCAGCAGTCTAGGGAGGGGGCCGTACACTGAAGCTTTCTTT. Its protein product is CASSLGRGPYTEAFF.

The chain combines TRBV12-5 with TRBJ1-4, with no clear D. Germline assignment: CDR1 LGHNT and CDR2 FRNRAP. This CDR3 has 11 amino acids. V was shortened by 3 bases and J by 8 bases, with 4 bases between the two germline ends. DNA for the CDR3: TGTGCTAGTGGTTTTAAGGAAAAACTGTTTTTT. Protein: CASGFKEKLFF.

The chain recombines TRBV18 with TRBJ1-3; D possibly corresponds to TRBD1 (5 bases). This CDR3 comprises 15 residues. Trimming removed 6 bases at V and 0 bases at J, with 12 bases between. Looked up from germline, CDR1 is KGHSH and CDR2 is LQKENI. CDR3 coding DNA: TGTGCCAGCTCGGCAGGGTTGTCCTCTGGAAACACCATATATTTT. The encoded protein is CASSAGLSSGNTIYF.

This chain joins TRBV7-2 and TRBJ1-1; the D is unclear. V lost 1 base and J 5 bases, leaving 8 bases between the germline ends. The CDR3 is 13 residues long. The germline CDR1 and CDR2 sequences are SGHTA and FQGNSA. The CDR3 spells CASSLVSLTEAFF. In nucleotides, the CDR3 is TGTGCCAGCAGCTTAGTGTCCCTGACTGAAGCTTTCTTT.

The chain uses TRBV5-1 and TRBJ2-3, with D tentatively TRBD1 (6 bases). V was pared by 0 bases and J by 6 bases, with 14 bases between. The CDR3 contains 15 residues. Germline V gene lookup returns CDR1 SGHRS and CDR2 YFSETQ. Written as DNA, the CDR3 is TGCGCCAGCAGCTTGGCGGCAGGGGACGGGGATACGCAGTATTTT. Translated: CASSLAAGDGDTQYF.

The CDR3 loop reads CASSQEIEQVNTEAFF. CDR3 DNA: TGCGCCAGCAGCCAAGAAATTGAACAGGTGAACACTGAAGCTTTCTTT. This chain connects TRBV4-1 to TRBJ1-1; tentative D call: TRBD1 (5 bases). Trimming took 0 bases from V and 0 from J, leaving 11 bases between them. This CDR3 is built from 16 residues. CDR1 is MGHRA, CDR2 YSYEKL, per germline.

This clone was recorded only once. The genes are TRBV4-2 and TRBJ2-7; TRBD1 is a possible D gene (6 bases). The CDR3 extends over 15 amino acids. From germline, CDR1 is LGHNA and CDR2 YNFKEQ. Trimming stripped 5 bases from V and 3 bases from J, with 17 bases between. The CDR3 coding sequence is TGTGCCAGCAGCTACCTTAGGGACACCCTCTACGAGCAGTACTTC. Translation gives CASSYLRDTLYEQYF.

The V gene is TRBV5-5, the J gene TRBJ1-5; D call uncertain. Per germline, CDR1 SGHKS and CDR2 YYEKEE (reference sequence). This CDR3 spans 16 amino acids. V dropped 0 bases and J dropped 2 bases, with 12 bases sitting between them. The CDR3, as DNA: TGTGCCAGCAGCTTGGGGGTTGGAGCGGGCAATCAGCCCCAGCATTTT. Its protein product is CASSLGVGAGNQPQHF.

The rearrangement uses TRBV5-6 and TRBJ1-1, with unresolved D. Trimming pared 1 base from V and 1 base from J, leaving 5 bases between. This CDR3 region has 13 residues. CDR1 is SGHDT, CDR2 YYEEEE, per germline. CDR3: CASSLKGNTEAFF. In DNA, the CDR3 is TGTGCCAGCAGCTTGAAGGGGAACACTGAAGCTTTCTTT.

The V and J genes are TRBV10-3 and TRBJ2-7; D could derive from TRBD1 or TRBD2 (6 bases each). Germline V gene lookup returns CDR1 ENHRY and CDR2 SYGVKD. This CDR3 is built from 13 residues. Trimming cost V 3 bases and J 4 bases, with 10 bases left between them. CDR3 sequence: CAISDRGEYEQYF. The CDR3 region has the DNA TGTGCCATCAGTGATAGGGGGGAATACGAGCAGTACTTC.

This clone occurred once. The gene calls are TRBV12-3 or TRBV12-4 and TRBJ1-2, with D possibly matching TRBD1 (5 bases). The CDR3 is 13 residues long. Trimming stripped 1 base from V and 7 bases from J, with 10 bases between. CDR3: CASSLGRAGGYTF. The CDR3 nucleotides read TGTGCCAGCAGTTTAGGCAGGGCCGGTGGCTACACCTTC.

This chain connects TRBV6-1 to TRBJ1-5; D is ambiguous. V lost 2 bases and J 9 bases, leaving 11 bases between the germline ends. This CDR3 is built from 13 residues. The V gene's germline CDR1 is MNHNS and CDR2 SASEGT. The CDR3 sequence is CASSETRPRPQHF. DNA for the CDR3: TGTGCCAGCAGTGAAACTCGCCCAAGGCCCCAGCATTTT.

The chain carries TRBV6-1 and TRBJ1-5; perhaps TRBD1 as D (6 bases). The germline CDR1 and CDR2 sequences are MNHNS and SASEGT. The CDR3 consists of 14 residues. The V end lost 3 bases, the J end lost 4 bases, and 10 bases lay between the germline ends. The CDR3 bases are TGTGCCAGCAGTGACCCAGGGGCGAATCAGCCCCAGCATTTT. The encoded protein is CASSDPGANQPQHF.

This clone was recorded only once. This chain uses TRBV19 with TRBJ1-5; D is possibly TRBD1 (5 bases). CDR3 length: 12 residues. V dropped 8 bases and J dropped 5 bases, with 10 bases sitting between them. Germline values: CDR1 LNHDA, CDR2 SQIVND (reference sequence). This chain's CDR3 is CASWQGDQPQHF. In nucleotides, the CDR3 is TGTGCCAGTTGGCAGGGAGATCAGCCCCAGCATTTT. Using reference TRBV19 and TRBJ1-5 for the parts outside the CDR3, the full variable domain is DGGITQSPKYLFRKEGQNVTLSCEQNLNHDAMYWYRQDPGQGLRLIYYSQIVNDFQKGDIAEGYSVSREKKESFPLTVTSAQKNPTAFYLCASWQGDQPQHFGDGTRLSIL.

The rearrangement joins TRBV30 to TRBJ1-3, with D possibly being TRBD1 (6 bases). CDR1 GTSNPN and CDR2 SVGIG come from the germline V gene (reference sequence). Trimming took off 4 bases at V and 0 bases at J, with 10 bases between the two ends. CDR3 length: 14 amino acids. In DNA, the CDR3 is TGTGCCTGGACCCGGGACAACTCTGGAAACACCATATATTTT. This translates into CAWTRDNSGNTIYF.

The chain uses TRBV7-9 and TRBJ2-7, with 8 bases identical to TRBD1. Trimming cost V 5 bases and J 4 bases; bases outside gene matches: 10. Germline V gene lookup returns CDR1 SEHNR and CDR2 FQNEAQ (reference sequence). The CDR3 is 15 residues long. The CDR3, as DNA: TGTGCCAGCAGCGAAGGACAGGGTCTAAGGTACGAGCAGTACTTC. Its protein product is CASSEGQGLRYEQYF.

The CDR3 here is CASSRSGSSYNEQFF. The CDR3 nucleotides read TGTGCCAGCAGCCGGAGCGGGAGCTCCTACAATGAGCAGTTCTTC. The rearrangement links TRBV6-5 to TRBJ2-1; 8 bases line up with TRBD2. Germline CDR1 reads MNHEY; CDR2 reads SVGAGI. This CDR3 comprises 15 residues. Losses at the gene ends were 6 bases for V and 0 bases for J; bases not matched to a gene: 4.

This chain uses TRBV6-5 with TRBJ2-7, with 8 bases identical to TRBD1. The junction had 6 bases not matched to a gene; V was cut back by 7 bases and J by 1 base. Germline CDR1 MNHEY, CDR2 SVGAGI. CDR3 length equals 14 residues. For the CDR3, the DNA is TGTGCCAGCAACCCTGACAGGGGATCCTACGAGCAGTACTTC. Translation gives CASNPDRGSYEQYF.